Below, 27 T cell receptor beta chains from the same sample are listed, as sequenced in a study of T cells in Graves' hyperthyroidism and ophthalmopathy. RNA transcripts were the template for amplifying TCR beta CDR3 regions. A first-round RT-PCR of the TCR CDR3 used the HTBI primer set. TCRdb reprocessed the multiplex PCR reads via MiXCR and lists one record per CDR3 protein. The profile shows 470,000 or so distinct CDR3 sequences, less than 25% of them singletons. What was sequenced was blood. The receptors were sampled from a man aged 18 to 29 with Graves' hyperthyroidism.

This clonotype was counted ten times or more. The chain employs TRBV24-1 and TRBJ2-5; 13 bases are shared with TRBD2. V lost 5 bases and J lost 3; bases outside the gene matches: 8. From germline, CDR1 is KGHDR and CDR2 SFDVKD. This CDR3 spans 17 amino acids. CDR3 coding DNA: TGTGCCACCAGTGGTGAGGGACTAGCGGGGTATGAAGAGACCCAGTACTTC. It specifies CATSGEGLAGYEETQYF.

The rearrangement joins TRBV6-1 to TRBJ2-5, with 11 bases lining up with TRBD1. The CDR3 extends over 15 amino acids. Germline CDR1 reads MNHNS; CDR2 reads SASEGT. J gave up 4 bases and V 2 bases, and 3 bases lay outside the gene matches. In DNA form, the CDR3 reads TGTGCCAGCAGTGAAATGGGACAGGGGGGAGAGACCCAGTACTTC. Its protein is CASSEMGQGGETQYF.

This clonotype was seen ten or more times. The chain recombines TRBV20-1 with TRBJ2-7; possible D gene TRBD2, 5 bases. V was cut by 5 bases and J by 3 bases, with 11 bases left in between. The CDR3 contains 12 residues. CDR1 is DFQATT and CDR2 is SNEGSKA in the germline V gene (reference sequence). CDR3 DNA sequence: TGCAGTGCTCGGGGTGGTATCTACGAGCAGTACTTC. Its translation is CSARGGIYEQYF.

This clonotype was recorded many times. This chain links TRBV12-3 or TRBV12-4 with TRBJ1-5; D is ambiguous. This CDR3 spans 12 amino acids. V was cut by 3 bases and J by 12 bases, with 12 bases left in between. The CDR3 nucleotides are TGTGCCAGCAGTTTCACCGCAGCCGACCAGCATTTT. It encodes CASSFTAADQHF.

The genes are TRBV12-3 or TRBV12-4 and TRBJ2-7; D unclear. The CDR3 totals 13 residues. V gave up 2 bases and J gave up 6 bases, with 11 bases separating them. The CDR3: CASSLSRIAEQYF. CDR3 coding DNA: TGTGCCAGCAGTTTATCTAGAATAGCCGAGCAGTACTTC.

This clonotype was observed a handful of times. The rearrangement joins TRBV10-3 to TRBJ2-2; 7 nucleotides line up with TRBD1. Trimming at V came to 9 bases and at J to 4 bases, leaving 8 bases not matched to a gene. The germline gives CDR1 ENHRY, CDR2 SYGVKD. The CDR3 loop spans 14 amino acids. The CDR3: CAIGSGTATGELFF. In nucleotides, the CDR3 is TGTGCCATTGGTTCCGGGACAGCCACCGGGGAGCTGTTTTTT.

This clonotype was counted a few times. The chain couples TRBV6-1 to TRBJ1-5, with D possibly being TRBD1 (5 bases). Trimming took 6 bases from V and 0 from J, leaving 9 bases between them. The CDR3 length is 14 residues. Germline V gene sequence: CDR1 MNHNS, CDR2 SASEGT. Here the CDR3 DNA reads TGTGCCAGCAGGCCTCAGGGTAGCAATCAGCCCCAGCATTTT. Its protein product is CASRPQGSNQPQHF.

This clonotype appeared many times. In DNA form, the CDR3 reads TGTGCCAGCAGTCTGCACTACGAGCAGTACTTC. Translating it yields CASSLHYEQYF. The gene calls are TRBV6-2 or TRBV6-3 and TRBJ2-7; D gene uncertain. The CDR3 contains 11 residues. Germline V gene sequence: CDR1 MNHEY, CDR2 SVGEGT. Trimming removed 5 bases from V and 3 bases from J, with 5 bases in between.

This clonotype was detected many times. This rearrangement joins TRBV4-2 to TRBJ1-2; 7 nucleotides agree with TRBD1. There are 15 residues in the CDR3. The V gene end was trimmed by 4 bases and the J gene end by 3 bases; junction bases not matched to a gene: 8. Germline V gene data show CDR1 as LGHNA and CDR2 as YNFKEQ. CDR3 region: CASSRDRAGDYGYTF. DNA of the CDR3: TGTGCCAGCAGCCGCGACAGGGCAGGGGACTATGGCTACACCTTC.

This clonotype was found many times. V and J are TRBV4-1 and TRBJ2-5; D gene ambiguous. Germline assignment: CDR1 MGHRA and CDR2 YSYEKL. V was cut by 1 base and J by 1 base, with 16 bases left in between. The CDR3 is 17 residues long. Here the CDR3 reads CASSQVLVTPSQETQYF. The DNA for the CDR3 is TGCGCCAGCAGCCAAGTCCTGGTCACCCCGTCCCAAGAGACCCAGTACTTC.

Here the CDR3 reads CASSPDGGLSHYGYTF. In DNA, the CDR3 is TGTGCCAGCAGTCCCGATGGGGGCCTGTCCCATTATGGCTACACCTTC. The chain links TRBV6-1 to TRBJ1-2; tentatively, D is TRBD1 (6 bases). The CDR3 is 16 residues long. The V gene's germline CDR1 is MNHNS and CDR2 SASEGT. Between the trimmed V and J ends, which lost 5 bases and 5 bases, there was a span of 21 bases.

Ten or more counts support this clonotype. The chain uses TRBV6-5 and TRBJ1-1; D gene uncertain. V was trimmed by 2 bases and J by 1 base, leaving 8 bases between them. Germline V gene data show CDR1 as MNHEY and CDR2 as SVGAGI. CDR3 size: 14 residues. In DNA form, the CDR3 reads TGTGCCAGCAGTTACGTCCGGGGGAACACTGAAGCTTTCTTT. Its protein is CASSYVRGNTEAFF.

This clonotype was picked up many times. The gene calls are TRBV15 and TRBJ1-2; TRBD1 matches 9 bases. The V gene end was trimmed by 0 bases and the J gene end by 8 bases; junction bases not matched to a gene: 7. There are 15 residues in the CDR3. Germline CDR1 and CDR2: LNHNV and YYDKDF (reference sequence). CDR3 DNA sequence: TGTGCCACCAGCAGAGATAGGACAGGGGCAGAAGGCTACACCTTC. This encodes CATSRDRTGAEGYTF.

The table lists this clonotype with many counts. DNA of the CDR3: TGTGCCAGTAGTGCCGGGAGGGATTACGAGCAGTACTTC. Translated: CASSAGRDYEQYF. The J gene is TRBJ2-7, the V gene TRBV19; 8 bases map to TRBD2. The V gene end was trimmed by 5 bases and the J gene end by 4 bases; junction bases not matched to a gene: 4. Germline V gene sequence: CDR1 LNHDA, CDR2 SQIVND (reference sequence). The CDR3 is 13 amino acids. Full variable domain (remainder filled in from reference TRBV19 and TRBJ2-7): DGGITQSPKYLFRKEGQNVTLSCEQNLNHDAMYWYRQDPGQGLRLIYYSQIVNDFQKGDIAEGYSVSREKKESFPLTVTSAQKNPTAFYLCASSAGRDYEQYFGPGTRLTVT.

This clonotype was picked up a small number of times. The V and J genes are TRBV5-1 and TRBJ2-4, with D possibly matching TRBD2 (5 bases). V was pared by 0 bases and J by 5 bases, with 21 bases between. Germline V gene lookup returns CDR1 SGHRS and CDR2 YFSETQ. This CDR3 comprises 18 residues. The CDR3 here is CASSLVGLGLQNQNIQYF. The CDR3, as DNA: TGCGCCAGCAGCTTGGTCGGGTTAGGACTCCAAAACCAAAACATTCAGTACTTC.

In DNA form, the CDR3 reads TGCGCCAGCAGCCCGATGGGGACCTACGAGCAGTACTTC. Protein sequence: CASSPMGTYEQYF. The rearrangement joins TRBV4-1 to TRBJ2-7; D not certain. CDR3 length: 13 residues. Trimming took off 4 bases at V and 2 bases at J, with 9 bases between the two ends. The V gene's germline CDR1 is MGHRA and CDR2 YSYEKL.

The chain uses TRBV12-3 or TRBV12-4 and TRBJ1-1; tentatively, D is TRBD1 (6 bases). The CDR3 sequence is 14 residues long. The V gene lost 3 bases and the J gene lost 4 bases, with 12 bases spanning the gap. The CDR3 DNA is TGTGCCAGCAGTTTCGGGGGGGGCTTCACTGAAGCTTTCTTT. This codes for CASSFGGGFTEAFF.

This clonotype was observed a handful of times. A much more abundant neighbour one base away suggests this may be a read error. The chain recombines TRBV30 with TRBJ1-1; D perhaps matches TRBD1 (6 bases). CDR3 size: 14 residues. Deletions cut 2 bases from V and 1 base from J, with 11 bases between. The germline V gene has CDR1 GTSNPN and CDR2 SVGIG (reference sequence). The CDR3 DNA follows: TGTGCCTGGAGTCCCATAGGGGGGAACACTGAAGCTTTCTTT. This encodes CAWSPIGGNTEAFF.

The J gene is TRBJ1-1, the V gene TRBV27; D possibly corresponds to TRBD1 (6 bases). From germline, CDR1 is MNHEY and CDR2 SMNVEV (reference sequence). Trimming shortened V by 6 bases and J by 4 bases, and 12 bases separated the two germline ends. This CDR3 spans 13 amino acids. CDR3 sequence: CASRPTGFTEAFF. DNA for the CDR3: TGTGCCAGCAGACCCACAGGGTTCACTGAAGCTTTCTTT.

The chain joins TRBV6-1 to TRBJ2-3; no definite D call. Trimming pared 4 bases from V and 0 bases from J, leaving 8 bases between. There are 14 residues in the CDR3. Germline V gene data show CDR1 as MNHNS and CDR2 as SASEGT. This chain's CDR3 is CASSGPTSTDTQYF. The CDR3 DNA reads TGTGCCAGCAGTGGGCCTACTAGCACAGATACGCAGTATTTT.

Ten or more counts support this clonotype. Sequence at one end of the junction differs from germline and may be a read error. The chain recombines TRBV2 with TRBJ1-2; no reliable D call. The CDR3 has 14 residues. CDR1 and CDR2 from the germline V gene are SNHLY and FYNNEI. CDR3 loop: CASREGTALDGYTF. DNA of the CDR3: TGTGCCAGCAGGGAAGGTACAGCTTTAGATGGCTACACCTTC.

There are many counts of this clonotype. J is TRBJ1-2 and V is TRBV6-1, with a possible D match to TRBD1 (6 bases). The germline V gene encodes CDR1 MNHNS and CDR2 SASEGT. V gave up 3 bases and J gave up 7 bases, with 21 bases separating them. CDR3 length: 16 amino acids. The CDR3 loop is CASSDILDRLKSGYTF. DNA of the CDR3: TGTGCCAGCAGTGATATCTTGGACAGATTGAAGAGTGGCTACACCTTC.

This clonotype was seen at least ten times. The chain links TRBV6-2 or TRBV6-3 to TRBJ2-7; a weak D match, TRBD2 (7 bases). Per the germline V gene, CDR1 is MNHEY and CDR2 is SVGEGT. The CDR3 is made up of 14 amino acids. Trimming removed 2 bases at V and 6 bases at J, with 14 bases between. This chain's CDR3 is CASSYGGASSEQYF. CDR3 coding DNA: TGTGCCAGCAGTTACGGGGGGGCCAGTAGCGAGCAGTACTTC.

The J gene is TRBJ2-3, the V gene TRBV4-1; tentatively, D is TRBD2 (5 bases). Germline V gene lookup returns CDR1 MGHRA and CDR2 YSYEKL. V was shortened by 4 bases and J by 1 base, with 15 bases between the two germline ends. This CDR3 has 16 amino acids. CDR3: CASSRQRGGGTDTQYF. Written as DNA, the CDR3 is TGCGCCAGCAGCCGACAACGAGGAGGAGGCACAGATACGCAGTATTTT.

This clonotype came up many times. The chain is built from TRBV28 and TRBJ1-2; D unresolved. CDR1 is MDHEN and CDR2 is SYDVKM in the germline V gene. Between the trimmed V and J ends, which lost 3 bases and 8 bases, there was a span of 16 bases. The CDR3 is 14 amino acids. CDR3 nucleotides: TGTGCCAGCAGTTTTGGCAGTCTAAACGGAGGCTACACCTTC. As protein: CASSFGSLNGGYTF.

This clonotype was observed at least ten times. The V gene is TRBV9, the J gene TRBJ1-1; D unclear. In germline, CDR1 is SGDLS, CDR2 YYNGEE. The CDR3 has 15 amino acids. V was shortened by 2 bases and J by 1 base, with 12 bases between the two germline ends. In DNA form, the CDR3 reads TGTGCCAGCAGCGTCCAGACTACCGGGAACACTGAAGCTTTCTTT. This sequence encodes CASSVQTTGNTEAFF.

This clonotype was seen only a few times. In nucleotides, the CDR3 is TGTGCCAGCAGTTGGGCGACAGCCTACGAGCAGTACTTC. Encoded protein: CASSWATAYEQYF. The V and J genes are TRBV28 and TRBJ2-7; D might be TRBD1 (5 bases). Trimming cost V 4 bases and J 2 bases, with 9 bases left between them. Germline CDR1 MDHEN, CDR2 SYDVKM. There are 13 residues in the CDR3.